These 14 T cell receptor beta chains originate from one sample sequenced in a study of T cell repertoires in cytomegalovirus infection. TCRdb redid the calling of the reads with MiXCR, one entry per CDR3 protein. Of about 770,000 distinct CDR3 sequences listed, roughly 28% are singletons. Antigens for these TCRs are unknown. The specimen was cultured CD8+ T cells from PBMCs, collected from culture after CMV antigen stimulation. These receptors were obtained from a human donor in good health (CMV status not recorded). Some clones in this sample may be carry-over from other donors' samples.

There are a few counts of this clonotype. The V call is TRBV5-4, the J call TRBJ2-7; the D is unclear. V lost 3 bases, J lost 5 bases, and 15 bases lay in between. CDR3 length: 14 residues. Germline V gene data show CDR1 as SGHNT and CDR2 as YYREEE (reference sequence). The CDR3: CASSWMDGRDEQYF. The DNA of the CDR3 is TGTGCCAGCAGCTGGATGGACGGAAGGGACGAGCAGTACTTC. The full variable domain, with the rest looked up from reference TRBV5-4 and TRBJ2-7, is ETGVTQSPTHLIKTRGQQVTLRCSSQSGHNTVSWYQQALGQGPQFIFQYYREEENGRGNFPPRFSGLQFPNYSSELNVNALELDDSALYLCASSWMDGRDEQYFGPGTRLTVT.

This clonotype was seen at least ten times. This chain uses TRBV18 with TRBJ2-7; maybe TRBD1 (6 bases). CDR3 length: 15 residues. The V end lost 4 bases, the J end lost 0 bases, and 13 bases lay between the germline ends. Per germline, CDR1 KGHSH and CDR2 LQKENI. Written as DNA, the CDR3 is TGTGCCAGCTCACGTCCGGGACACAGCTCCTACGAGCAGTACTTC. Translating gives CASSRPGHSSYEQYF. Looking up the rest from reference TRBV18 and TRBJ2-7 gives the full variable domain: NAGVMQNPRHLVRRRGQEARLRCSPMKGHSHVYWYRQLPEEGLKFMVYLQKENIIDESGMPKERFSAEFPKEGPSILRIQQVVRGDSAAYFCASSRPGHSSYEQYFGPGTRLTVT.

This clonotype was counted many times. The CDR3 DNA follows: TGTGCCAGCAGCTTGGGGGACAGGGTATACAATGAGCAGTTCTTC. This codes for CASSLGDRVYNEQFF. The V call is TRBV7-3, the J call TRBJ2-1; 9 bases match TRBD1. The CDR3 loop spans 15 amino acids. V shed 3 bases, J shed 4 bases, and the junction held 4 bases outside the gene matches. Germline CDR1 is SGHTA and CDR2 is FQGTGA.

CDR3 residues: CASSYLTQRDNSPLHF. Written as DNA, the CDR3 is TGTGCCAGCAGTTACTTGACACAACGTGATAATTCACCCCTCCACTTT. The chain has TRBV6-6 and TRBJ1-6; D gene ambiguous. The CDR3 is 16 amino acids. Germline assignment: CDR1 MNHNY and CDR2 SVGAGI (reference sequence). V was trimmed by 1 base and J by 5 bases, leaving 12 bases between them.

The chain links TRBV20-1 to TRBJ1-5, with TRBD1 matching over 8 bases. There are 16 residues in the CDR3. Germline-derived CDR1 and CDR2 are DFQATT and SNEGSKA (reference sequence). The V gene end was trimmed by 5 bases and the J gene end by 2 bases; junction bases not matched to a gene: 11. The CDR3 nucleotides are TGCAGTGCTCGACGACAGGGGCACGGGGGCAATCAGCCCCAGCATTTT. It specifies CSARRQGHGGNQPQHF.

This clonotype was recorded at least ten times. DNA for the CDR3: TGTGCCAGCAGTTACTTCCGTCTGGGCATGGCTGGGACAAGATTGAACACTGAAGCTTTCTTT. This translates into CASSYFRLGMAGTRLNTEAFF. This rearrangement joins TRBV6-5 to TRBJ1-1; TRBD1 is a possible D gene (6 bases). The V gene lost 1 base and the J gene lost 0 bases, with 27 bases spanning the gap. Germline V gene sequence: CDR1 MNHEY, CDR2 SVGAGI. The CDR3 sequence is 21 residues long.

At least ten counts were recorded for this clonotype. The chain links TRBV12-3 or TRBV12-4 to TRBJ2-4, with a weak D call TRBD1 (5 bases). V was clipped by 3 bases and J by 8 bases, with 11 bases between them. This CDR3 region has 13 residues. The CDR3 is CASSLGQADIQYF. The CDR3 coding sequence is TGTGCCAGCAGTTTGGGGCAGGCAGACATTCAGTACTTC.

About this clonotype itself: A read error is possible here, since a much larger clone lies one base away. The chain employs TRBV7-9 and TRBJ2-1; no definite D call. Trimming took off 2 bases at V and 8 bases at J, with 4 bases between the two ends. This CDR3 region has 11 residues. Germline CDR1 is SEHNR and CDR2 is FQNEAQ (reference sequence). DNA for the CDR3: TGTGCCAGCAGCTTAACCTATGAGCAGTTCTTC. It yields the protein CASSLTYEQFF.

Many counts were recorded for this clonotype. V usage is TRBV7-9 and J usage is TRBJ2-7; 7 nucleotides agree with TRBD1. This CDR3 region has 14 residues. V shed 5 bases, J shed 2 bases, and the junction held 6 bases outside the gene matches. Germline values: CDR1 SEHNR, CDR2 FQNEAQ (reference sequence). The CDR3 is CASSRQGMPYEQYV. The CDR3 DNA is TGTGCCAGCAGCCGACAGGGTATGCCCTACGAGCAGTACGTC.

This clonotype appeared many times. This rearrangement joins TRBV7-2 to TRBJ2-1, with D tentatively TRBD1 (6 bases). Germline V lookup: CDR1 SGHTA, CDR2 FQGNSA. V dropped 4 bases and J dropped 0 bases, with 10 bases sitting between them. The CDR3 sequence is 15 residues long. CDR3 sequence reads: CASSSGHSSYNEQFF. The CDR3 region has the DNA TGTGCCAGCAGCTCGGGACATAGCTCCTACAATGAGCAGTTCTTC.

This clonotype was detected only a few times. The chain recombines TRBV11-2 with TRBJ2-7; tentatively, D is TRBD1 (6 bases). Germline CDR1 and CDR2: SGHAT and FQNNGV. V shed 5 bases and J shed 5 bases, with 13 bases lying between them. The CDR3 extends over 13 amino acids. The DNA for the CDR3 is TGTGCCAGCAGCCTGGTTCGGACAGACGAGCAGTACGTC. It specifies CASSLVRTDEQYV.

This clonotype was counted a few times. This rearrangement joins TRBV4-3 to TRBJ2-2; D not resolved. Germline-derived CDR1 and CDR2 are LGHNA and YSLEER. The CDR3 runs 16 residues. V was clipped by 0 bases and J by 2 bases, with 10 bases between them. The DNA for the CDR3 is TGCGCCAGCAGCCAAGATTCGGACGTCAACACCGGGGAGCTGTTTTTT. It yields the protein CASSQDSDVNTGELFF.

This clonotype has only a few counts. For the CDR3, the DNA is TGTGCCAGCAGTCCCGGGGGCGCTTGGATCAATGAGCAGTTCTTC. Translation gives CASSPGGAWINEQFF. The chain is built from TRBV2 and TRBJ2-1; D assignment may be TRBD1 or TRBD2 (6 bases each). Trimming stripped 5 bases from V and 6 bases from J, with 17 bases between. Germline V gene data show CDR1 as SNHLY and CDR2 as FYNNEI. The CDR3 is 15 residues long.

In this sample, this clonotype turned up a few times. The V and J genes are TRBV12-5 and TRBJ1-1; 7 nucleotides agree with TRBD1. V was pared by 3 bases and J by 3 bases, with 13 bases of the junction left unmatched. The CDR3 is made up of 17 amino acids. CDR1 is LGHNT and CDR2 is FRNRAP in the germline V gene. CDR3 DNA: TGTGCTAGTGGTTTTCTCCGGGACAGCGATAGGGACACTGAAGCTTTCTTT. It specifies CASGFLRDSDRDTEAFF. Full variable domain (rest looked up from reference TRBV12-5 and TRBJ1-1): DARVTQTPRHKVTEMGQEVTMRCQPILGHNTVFWYRQTMMQGLELLAYFRNRAPLDDSGMPKDRFSAEMPDATLATLKIQPSEPRDSAVYFCASGFLRDSDRDTEAFFGQGTRLTVV.